This T cell receptor beta chain was captured by sequencing in a study of OX40 agonist ivuxolimab in advanced cancers. Study-wide context: Dose-escalation cases comprised hepatocellular carcinoma, melanoma, renal cell or head and neck cancer.

Cycle 7 day 1, cycle 4 day 1, and baseline were the timepoints at which blood was sampled. The count of this clone is one. V dropped 2 bases and J dropped 2 bases, with 12 bases sitting between them. This CDR3 region has 15 residues. Germline V gene lookup returns CDR1 MNHNS and CDR2 SASEGT. Profiled with immunoSEQ multiplex PCR; TCRdb holds only in-frame clones, not every one. The sample includes around 29,000 clones, 75% to 90% seen only once; the top ten take more than 25%. The specimen comprised CD4+ or CD8+ T cells sorted from blood, sampled in a trial of the OX40 agonist ivuxolimab. The clonotype comes from an adult with an advanced solid tumor such as melanoma, head and neck, liver or kidney cancer. This chain connects TRBV6-1 to TRBJ1-1; no clear D gene. The CDR3 DNA reads as TGTGCCAGCAGTGAATCCCCGGCGGGTAACACTGAAGCTTTCTTT. Its translation is CASSESPAGNTEAFF.